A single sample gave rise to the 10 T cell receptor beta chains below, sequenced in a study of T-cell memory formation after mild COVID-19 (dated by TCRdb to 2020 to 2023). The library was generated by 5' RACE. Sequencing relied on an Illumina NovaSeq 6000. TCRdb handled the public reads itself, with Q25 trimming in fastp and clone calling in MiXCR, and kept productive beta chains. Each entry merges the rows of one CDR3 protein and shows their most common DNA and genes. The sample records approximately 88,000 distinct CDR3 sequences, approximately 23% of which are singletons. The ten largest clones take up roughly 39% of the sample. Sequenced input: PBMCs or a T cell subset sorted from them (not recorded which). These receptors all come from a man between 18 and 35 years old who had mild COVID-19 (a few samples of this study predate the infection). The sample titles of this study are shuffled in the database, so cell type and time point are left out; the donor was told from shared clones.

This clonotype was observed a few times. CDR3 sequence reads: CASSLAPRARVGYEQYF. The CDR3, as DNA: TGTGCCAGCAGCTTAGCTCCCAGGGCCCGGGTAGGCTACGAGCAGTACTTC. The V call is TRBV7-9, the J call TRBJ2-7; TRBD1 is a possible D gene (5 bases). The CDR3 runs to 17 residues. The V gene lost 0 bases and the J gene lost 3 bases, with 18 bases spanning the gap. CDR1 is SEHNR, CDR2 FQNEAQ, per germline (reference sequence).

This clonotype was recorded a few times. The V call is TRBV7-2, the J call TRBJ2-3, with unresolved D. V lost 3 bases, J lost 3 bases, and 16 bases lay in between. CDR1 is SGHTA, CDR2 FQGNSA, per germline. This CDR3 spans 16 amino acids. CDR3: CASSFKNWERTDTQYF. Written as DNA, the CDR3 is TGTGCCAGCAGCTTCAAGAATTGGGAAAGGACAGATACGCAGTATTTT.

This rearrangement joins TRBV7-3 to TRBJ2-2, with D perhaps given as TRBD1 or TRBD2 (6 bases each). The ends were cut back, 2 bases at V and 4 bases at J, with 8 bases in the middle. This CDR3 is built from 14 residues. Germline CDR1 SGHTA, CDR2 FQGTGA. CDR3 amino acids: CASSLSGATGELFF. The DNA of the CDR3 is TGTGCCAGCAGCTTATCGGGGGCCACCGGGGAGCTGTTTTTT.

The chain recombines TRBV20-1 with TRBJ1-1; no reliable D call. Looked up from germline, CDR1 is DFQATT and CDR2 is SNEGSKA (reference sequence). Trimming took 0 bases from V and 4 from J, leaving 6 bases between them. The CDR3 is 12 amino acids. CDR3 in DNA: TGCAGTGCTAGAGAGGACGTCACTGAAGCTTTCTTT. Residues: CSAREDVTEAFF.

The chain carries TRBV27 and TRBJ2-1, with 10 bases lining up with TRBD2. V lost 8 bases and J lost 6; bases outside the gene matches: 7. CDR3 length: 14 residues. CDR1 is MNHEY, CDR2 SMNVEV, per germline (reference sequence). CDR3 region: CASASGGSGNEQFF. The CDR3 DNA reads TGTGCCAGCGCTAGCGGGGGTTCGGGCAATGAGCAGTTCTTC.

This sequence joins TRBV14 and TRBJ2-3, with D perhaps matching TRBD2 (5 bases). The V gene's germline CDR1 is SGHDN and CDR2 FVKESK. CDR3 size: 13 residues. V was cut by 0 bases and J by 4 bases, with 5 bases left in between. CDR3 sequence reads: CASSQEAADTQYF. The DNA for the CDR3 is TGTGCCAGCAGCCAAGAAGCGGCAGATACGCAGTATTTT.

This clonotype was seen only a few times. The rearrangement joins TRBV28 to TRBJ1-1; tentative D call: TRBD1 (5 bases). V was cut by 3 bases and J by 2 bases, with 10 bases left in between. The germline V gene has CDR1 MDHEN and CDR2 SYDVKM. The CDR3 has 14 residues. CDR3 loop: CASSFDSLNTEAFF. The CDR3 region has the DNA TGTGCCAGCAGTTTCGACAGCCTAAACACTGAAGCTTTCTTT. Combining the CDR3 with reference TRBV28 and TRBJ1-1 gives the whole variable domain DVKVTQSSRYLVKRTGEKVFLECVQDMDHENMFWYRQDPGLGLRLIYFSYDVKMKEKGDIPEGYSVSREKKERFSLILESASTNQTSMYLCASSFDSLNTEAFFGQGTRLTVV.

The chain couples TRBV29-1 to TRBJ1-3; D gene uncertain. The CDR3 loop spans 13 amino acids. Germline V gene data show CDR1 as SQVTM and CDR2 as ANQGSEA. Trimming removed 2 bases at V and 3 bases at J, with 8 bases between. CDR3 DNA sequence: TGCAGCGTTGAAAAAGGTGGTGGAAACACCATATATTTT. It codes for CSVEKGGGNTIYF. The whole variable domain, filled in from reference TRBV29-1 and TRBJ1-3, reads SAVISQKPSRDICQRGTSLTIQCQVDSQVTMMFWYRQQPGQSLTLIATANQGSEATYESGFVIDKFPISRPNLTFSTLTVSNMSPEDSSIYLCSVEKGGGNTIYFGEGSWLTVV.

CDR3 region: CATGSFKGGELFF. Here the CDR3 DNA reads TGTGCCACCGGTAGCTTCAAGGGCGGGGAGCTGTTTTTT. The chain has TRBV24-1 and TRBJ2-2; no reliable D call. Per the germline V gene, CDR1 is KGHDR and CDR2 is SFDVKD. V was clipped by 9 bases and J by 7 bases, with 14 bases between them. This CDR3 comprises 13 residues.

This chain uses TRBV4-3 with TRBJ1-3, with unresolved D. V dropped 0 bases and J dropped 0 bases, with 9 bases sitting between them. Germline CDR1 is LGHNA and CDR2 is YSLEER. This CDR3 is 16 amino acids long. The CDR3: CASSQDRRLSGNTIYF. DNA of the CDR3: TGCGCCAGCAGCCAAGATAGACGACTCTCTGGAAACACCATATATTTT.